This T cell receptor beta chain originates from a study of T cell changes during pregnancy in multiple sclerosis. The method was immunoSEQ multiplex PCR; TCRdb's version includes in-frame clones alone and lacks a portion of them. The table includes approximately 44,000 clones, approximately 92% detected once. Germline lookup yields CDR1 SGHAT and CDR2 FQNNGV. V gave up 1 base and J gave up 0 bases, with 10 bases separating them. CDR3 length: 16 residues. This receptor was taken from a female donor in good health, enrolled as a control in a pregnancy study. This rearrangement joins TRBV11-2 to TRBJ1-5; D ambiguous. The sequencing used CD4+ T cells from peripheral blood mononuclear cells, collected in the second trimester of pregnancy. This chain's CDR3 is CASSLVSGYSNQPQHF. CDR3 coding DNA: TGTGCCAGCAGCTTAGTTTCGGGTTATAGCAATCAGCCCCAGCATTTT. Supplemented by reference TRBV11-2 and TRBJ1-5, the full variable domain reads EAGVAQSPRYKIIEKRQSVAFWCNPISGHATLYWYQQILGQGPKLLIQFQNNGVVDDSQLPKDRFSAERLKGVDSTLKIQPAKLEDSAVYLCASSLVSGYSNQPQHFGDGTRLSIL.